These T cell receptor beta chains were read from a single sample in a study of T cell responses to AZD1222 COVID-19 vaccine. Repertoires were generated with immunoSEQ multiplex PCR, while TCRdb's copy carries only in-frame clones and drops some. This table holds some 100,000 clones, around nine tenths found once. Material: peripheral blood, obtained on day 0 of AZD1222 vaccination. These receptors came from an adult in good health. CDR3s include the opening cysteine and the closing phenylalanine or tryptophan. A D gene is named only where the DNA matches it firmly. Where a row states a size, it is once, few, many or the class of an expanded clone; other rows omit it.

v_gene	j_gene	d_gene	abundance	CDR3aa	CDR3nt
TRBV6-5	TRBJ1-1	NA	NA	CASSHRTGNTEAFF	TGTGCCAGCAGTCACAGGACGGGGAACACTGAAGCTTTCTTT
TRBV20-1	TRBJ1-2	NA	NA	CSARDLDGYTF	TGCAGTGCTAGAGATTTAGATGGCTACACCTTC
TRBV7-7	TRBJ2-3	TRBD2	NA	CASSLDGTSADTQYF	TGTGCTAGCAGCTTAGATGGGACTAGCGCAGATACGCAGTATTTT
TRBV4-1	TRBJ1-5	TRBD1	NA	CASSQDHGQGYQPQHF	TGCGCCAGCAGCCAAGATCATGGACAGGGTTATCAGCCCCAGCATTTT
TRBV18	TRBJ1-2	NA	once	CASSQLDNYGYTF	TGTGCCAGCTCACAACTAGATAACTATGGCTACACCTTC
TRBV5-1	TRBJ2-2	NA	NA	CASSLEEPNTGELFF	TGCGCCAGCAGCTTGGAGGAGCCGAACACCGGGGAGCTGTTTTTT
TRBV7-9	TRBJ1-2	NA	NA	CASSSGDYGYTF	TGTGCCAGCAGCTCCGGCGACTATGGCTACACCTTC
TRBV5-1	TRBJ1-1	NA	NA	CASSFQGEGPEAFF	TGCGCCAGCAGCTTTCAGGGTGAAGGGCCTGAAGCTTTCTTT
TRBV20-1	TRBJ2-2	NA	NA	CSAVDTGELFF	TGCAGTGCTGTTGACACCGGGGAGCTGTTTTTT
TRBV5-1	TRBJ1-1	NA	NA	CASSPREGIMNTEAFF	TGCGCCAGCAGCCCCAGGGAGGGTATAATGAACACTGAAGCTTTCTTT
TRBV5-8	TRBJ2-7	TRBD1	NA	CASSLRGQGTYEQYF	TGTGCCAGCAGCTTGAGGGGACAGGGAACCTACGAGCAGTACTTC
TRBV11-3	TRBJ2-5	NA	NA	CASSPSLAQTQYF	TGTGCCAGCAGCCCGTCGCTAGCGCAGACCCAGTACTTC
TRBV11-3	TRBJ2-7	NA	NA	CASRYSRNYEQYF	TGTGCCTCCCGCTACAGCAGAAACTACGAGCAGTACTTC
TRBV21-1	TRBJ1-1	NA	NA	CASSKPGQGPEAFF	TGTGCCAGCAGCAAACCGGGACAGGGCCCTGAAGCTTTCTTT
TRBV24-1	TRBJ2-1	NA	NA	CATSDPATGTGYNEQFF	TGTGCCACCAGTGATCCCGCGACGGGAACTGGCTACAATGAGCAGTTCTTC
TRBV5-8	TRBJ2-5	TRBD2	NA	CASNGLAGGPRETQYF	TGTGCCAGCAACGGACTAGCGGGAGGGCCCCGGGAGACCCAGTACTTC
TRBV2	TRBJ1-1	TRBD1	NA	CASNGQGGGTEAFF	TGTGCCAGCAACGGACAGGGCGGGGGCACTGAAGCTTTCTTT
TRBV7-3	TRBJ2-1	NA	NA	CASSLSRDDNEQFF	TGTGCCAGCAGCTTAAGCAGGGATGACAATGAGCAGTTCTTC
TRBV2	TRBJ1-3	NA	NA	CASSDQDNLIRNTIYF	TGTGCCAGCAGTGACCAGGATAACTTGATCCGAAACACCATATATTTT
TRBV6-5	TRBJ2-7	TRBD1	NA	CASSYSGTVPSYEQYF	TGTGCCAGCAGTTATTCCGGGACAGTCCCTTCCTACGAGCAGTACTTC
TRBV28	TRBJ2-7	TRBD2	NA	CASTTPSGEYEQYF	TGTGCCAGCACAACACCTAGCGGCGAATACGAGCAGTACTTC
TRBV10-1	TRBJ1-6	TRBD1	NA	CATSGTGGASSSYNSPLHF	TGCGCCACTTCCGGGACAGGGGGCGCCTCGAGCTCCTATAATTCACCCCTCCACTTT
TRBV5-1	TRBJ2-7	TRBD1	NA	CASSFTGQGAYEQYF	TGCGCCAGCAGCTTTACGGGACAGGGGGCCTACGAGCAGTACTTC
TRBV9	TRBJ1-2	NA	NA	CASSRDSAGYTF	TGTGCCAGCAGCCGGGACTCTGCTGGCTACACCTTC
TRBV21-1	TRBJ1-1	NA	once	CASSSEQGGNTEAFF	TGTGCCAGCAGCAGTGAACAGGGGGGGAACACTGAAGCTTTCTTT
TRBV6-1	TRBJ2-4	TRBD1	few	CASSEEGQGVWAKNIQYF	TGTGCCAGCAGTGAAGAGGGACAGGGGGTTTGGGCCAAAAACATTCAGTACTTC
TRBV7-9	TRBJ1-1	NA	NA	CASSLDEGRGEAFF	TGTGCCAGCAGCTTAGATGAGGGTCGGGGTGAAGCTTTCTTT
TRBV28	TRBJ2-2	NA	NA	CASSSQGPGELFF	TGTGCCAGCAGTTCACAGGGTCCCGGGGAGCTGTTTTTT
TRBV10-3	TRBJ2-6	TRBD1	NA	CAIMSNRDSAGANVLTF	TGTGCCATCATGAGTAACCGGGACAGTGCTGGGGCCAACGTCCTGACTTTC
TRBV3-1/TRBV3-2	TRBJ1-1	NA	NA	CASSPGGVWAEAFF	TGTGCCAGCAGCCCGGGGGGGGTTTGGGCTGAAGCTTTCTTT
TRBV5-1	TRBJ2-1	TRBD2	once	CASSLSSGRYNEQFF	TGCGCCAGCAGCTTAAGCAGCGGGAGGTACAATGAGCAGTTCTTC
TRBV7-9	TRBJ1-2	NA	few	CASRGGSHYGYTF	TGTGCCAGTAGGGGTGGTTCTCACTATGGCTACACCTTC
TRBV19	TRBJ2-7	NA	NA	CASSIDLVQTYEQYF	TGTGCCAGTAGTATAGATCTCGTACAGACCTACGAGCAGTACTTC
TRBV18	TRBJ2-7	NA	NA	CASSPRQGMTYEQYF	TGTGCCAGCTCACCACGGCAGGGGATGACCTACGAGCAGTACTTC
TRBV5-4	TRBJ1-6	TRBD1	once	CASSTGQGDSPLHF	TGTGCCAGCAGCACGGGACAGGGAGATTCACCCCTCCACTTT
TRBV19	TRBJ2-7	NA	NA	CASSWRYPHEQYF	TGTGCCAGTAGTTGGCGGTACCCCCACGAGCAGTACTTC
TRBV5-6	TRBJ1-2	TRBD1	few	CASSKRTGTGSGYTF	TGTGCCAGCAGCAAAAGAACCGGGACAGGATCTGGCTACACCTTC
TRBV28	TRBJ1-2	TRBD1	NA	CASTRGDRVINYGYTF	TGTGCCAGCACCCGTGGGGACAGGGTAATCAACTATGGCTACACCTTC
TRBV15	TRBJ1-5	NA	NA	CATSRFQSNQPQHF	TGTGCCACCAGCAGGTTTCAGAGCAATCAGCCCCAGCATTTT
TRBV6-1	TRBJ2-6	TRBD1	NA	CASSEARQGTLSGANVLTF	TGTGCCAGCAGTGAAGCCCGACAGGGTACCCTTTCTGGGGCCAACGTCCTGACTTTC
TRBV4-2	TRBJ1-5	NA	NA	CASSQRKGKDQPQHF	TGTGCCAGCAGCCAACGTAAGGGGAAGGATCAGCCCCAGCATTTT
TRBV7-8	TRBJ2-1	NA	NA	CASSPFEKENEQFF	TGTGCCAGCAGCCCATTTGAAAAGGAGAATGAGCAGTTCTTC
TRBV10-3	TRBJ1-3	NA	NA	CAIRGDHSGNTIYF	TGTGCCATAAGGGGGGACCACTCTGGAAACACCATATATTTT
TRBV5-8	TRBJ2-1	TRBD2	NA	CASSPWTSGRVEQFF	TGTGCCAGCAGCCCTTGGACTAGCGGGAGGGTTGAGCAGTTCTTC
TRBV2	TRBJ2-3	TRBD2	once	CASSRVSSGSTDTQYF	TGTGCCAGCAGTAGAGTCTCTAGCGGAAGTACAGATACGCAGTATTTT
TRBV5-1	TRBJ2-1	NA	few	CASREAVSYNEQFF	TGCGCCAGCAGGGAAGCGGTATCCTACAATGAGCAGTTCTTC
TRBV19	TRBJ2-7	NA	NA	CASSIGPRGEQYF	TGTGCCAGTAGTATAGGGCCGAGAGGAGAGCAGTACTTC